This TCR beta chain is drawn from a study of beta chain features in type 1 diabetes. Sequencing targeted expressed TCRB transcripts, as all isolated RNA had been reverse transcribed. Naive, central memory and regulatory T cell samples produced a mean of about 3.5 million reads. TCRdb's table, derived via immunoSEQ multiplex PCR, lists solely in-frame clones and lacks some. Here the sample spans hundreds of thousands of clones, 12% to 15% being singletons. This clone occurred a few times. Its specificity is unknown. Whole-study results and caveats: Insertions were fewer and deletions more numerous at VDJ junctions in type 1 diabetes patients.

Germline V gene data show CDR1 as LNHDA and CDR2 as SQIVND (reference sequence). Trimming cost V 0 bases and J 0 bases, with 9 bases left between them. The CDR3 runs to 17 residues. This TCR came from a man in his thirties or forties in good health. The chain links TRBV19 to TRBJ2-6; no clear D. The sequenced material came from central memory CD4+ T cells from blood. DNA for the CDR3: TGTGCCAGTAGTATAGATCGGCTGAACTCTGGGGCCAACGTCCTGACTTTC. Amino acid sequence: CASSIDRLNSGANVLTF.